This T cell receptor beta chain was recorded in a study of OX40 agonist ivuxolimab in advanced cancers. Here immunoSEQ multiplex PCR was the method, and the copy in TCRdb shows in-frame clones only, minus some. This table has tens of thousands of clones, approximately 79% appearing once. Germline V gives CDR1 LNHNV, CDR2 YYDKDF (reference sequence). The V gene lost 5 bases and the J gene lost 3 bases, with 10 bases spanning the gap. The CDR3 runs 14 residues. The material sequenced was CD4+ or CD8+ T cells sorted from blood, taken in a trial of the OX40 agonist ivuxolimab. This TCR was sampled from an adult with an advanced solid tumor such as melanoma, head and neck, liver or kidney cancer. The rearrangement joins TRBV15 to TRBJ2-2; D gene ambiguous. CDR3 nucleotides: TGTGCCACCAGCGCGGCACTTTACACCGGGGAGCTGTTTTTT. This encodes CATSAALYTGELFF.